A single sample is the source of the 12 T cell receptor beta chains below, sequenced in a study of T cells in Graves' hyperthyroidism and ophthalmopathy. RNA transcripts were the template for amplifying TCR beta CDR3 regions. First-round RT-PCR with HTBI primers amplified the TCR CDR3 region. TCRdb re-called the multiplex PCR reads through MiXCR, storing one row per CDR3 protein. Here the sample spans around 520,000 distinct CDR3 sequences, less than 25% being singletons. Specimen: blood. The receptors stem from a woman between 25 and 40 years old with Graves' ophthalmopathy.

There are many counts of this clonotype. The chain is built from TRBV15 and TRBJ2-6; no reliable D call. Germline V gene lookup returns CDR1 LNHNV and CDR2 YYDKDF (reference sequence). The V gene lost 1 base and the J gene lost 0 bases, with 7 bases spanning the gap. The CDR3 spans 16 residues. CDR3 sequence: CATSRAKSSGANVLTF. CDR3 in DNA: TGTGCCACCAGCAGAGCCAAAAGCTCTGGGGCCAACGTCCTGACTTTC. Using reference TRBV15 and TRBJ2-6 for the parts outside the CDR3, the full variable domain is DAMVIQNPRYQVTQFGKPVTLSCSQTLNHNVMYWYQQKSSQAPKLLFHYYDKDFNNEADTPDNFQSRRPNTSFCFLDIRSPGLGDTAMYLCATSRAKSSGANVLTFGAGSRLTVL.

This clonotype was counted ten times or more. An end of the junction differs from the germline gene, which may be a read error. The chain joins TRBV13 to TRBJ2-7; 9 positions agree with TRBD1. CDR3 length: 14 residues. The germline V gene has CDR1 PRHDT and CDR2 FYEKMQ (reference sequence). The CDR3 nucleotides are TGTGCCGGCAGCGAACAGGGGGCCCCCTACGAGCAGTACTTC. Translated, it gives CAGSEQGAPYEQYF. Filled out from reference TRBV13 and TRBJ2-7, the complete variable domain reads AAGVIQSPRHLIKEKRETATLKCYPIPRHDTVYWYQQGPGQDPQFLISFYEKMQSDKGSIPDRFSAQQFSDYHSELNMSSLELGDSALYFCAGSEQGAPYEQYFGPGTRLTVT.

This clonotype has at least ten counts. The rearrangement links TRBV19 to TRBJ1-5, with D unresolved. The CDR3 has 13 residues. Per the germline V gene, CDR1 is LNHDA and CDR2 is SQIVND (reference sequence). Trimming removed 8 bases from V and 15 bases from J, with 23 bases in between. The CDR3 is CASRGKTRSRRHF. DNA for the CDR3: TGTGCCAGTCGCGGGAAAACGAGGTCGCGAAGGCATTTT.

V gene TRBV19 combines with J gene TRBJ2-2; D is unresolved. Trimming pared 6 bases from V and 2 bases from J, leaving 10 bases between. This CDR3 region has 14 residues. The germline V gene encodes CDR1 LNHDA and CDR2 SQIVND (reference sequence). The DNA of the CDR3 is TGTGCCAGTAGGTATAGGGATAACACCGGGGAGCTGTTTTTT. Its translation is CASRYRDNTGELFF.

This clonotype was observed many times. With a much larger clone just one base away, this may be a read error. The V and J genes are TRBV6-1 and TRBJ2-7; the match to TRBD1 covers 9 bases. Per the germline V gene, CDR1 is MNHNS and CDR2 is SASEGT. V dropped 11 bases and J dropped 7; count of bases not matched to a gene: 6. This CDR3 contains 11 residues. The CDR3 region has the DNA TGTGCCGGCGGGACAGGGATTGAGCAGTACTTC. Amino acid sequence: CAGGTGIEQYF.

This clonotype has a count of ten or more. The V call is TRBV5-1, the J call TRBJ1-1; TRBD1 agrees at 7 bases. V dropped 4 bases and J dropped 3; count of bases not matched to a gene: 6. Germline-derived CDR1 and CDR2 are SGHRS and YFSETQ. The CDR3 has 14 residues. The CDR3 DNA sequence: TGCGCCAGCAGCGCGACAGGGATGGACACTGAAGCTTTCTTT. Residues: CASSATGMDTEAFF.

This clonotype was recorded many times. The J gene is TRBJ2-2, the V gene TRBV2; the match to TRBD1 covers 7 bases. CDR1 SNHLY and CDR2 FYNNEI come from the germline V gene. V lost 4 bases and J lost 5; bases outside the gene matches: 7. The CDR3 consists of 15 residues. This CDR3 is CASSVIPRGTGELFF. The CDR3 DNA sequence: TGTGCCAGCAGTGTAATCCCCAGGGGGACCGGGGAGCTGTTTTTT.

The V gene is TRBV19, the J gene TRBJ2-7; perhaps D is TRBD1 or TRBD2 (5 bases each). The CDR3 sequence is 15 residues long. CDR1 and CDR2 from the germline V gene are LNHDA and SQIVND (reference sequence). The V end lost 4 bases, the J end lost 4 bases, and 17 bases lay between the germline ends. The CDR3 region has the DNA TGTGCCAGTAGTACGTACCGGGGCCAGGTTTACGAGCAGTACTTC. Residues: CASSTYRGQVYEQYF. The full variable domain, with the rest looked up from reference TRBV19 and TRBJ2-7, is DGGITQSPKYLFRKEGQNVTLSCEQNLNHDAMYWYRQDPGQGLRLIYYSQIVNDFQKGDIAEGYSVSREKKESFPLTVTSAQKNPTAFYLCASSTYRGQVYEQYFGPGTRLTVT.

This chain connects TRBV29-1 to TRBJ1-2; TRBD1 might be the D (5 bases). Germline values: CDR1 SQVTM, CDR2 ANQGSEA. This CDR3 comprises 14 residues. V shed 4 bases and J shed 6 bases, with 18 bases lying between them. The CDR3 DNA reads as TGCAGCGTTGCCTCGGGACTAGGGGTGGATGGCTACACCTTC. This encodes CSVASGLGVDGYTF.

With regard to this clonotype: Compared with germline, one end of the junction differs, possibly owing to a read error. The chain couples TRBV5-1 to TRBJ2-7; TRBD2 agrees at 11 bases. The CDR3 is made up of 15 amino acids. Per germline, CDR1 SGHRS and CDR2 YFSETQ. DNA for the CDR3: TGCGCCAGCGGCTTGGAACTAGCGGGGGCGCCGGAGCAGTACTTC. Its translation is CASGLELAGAPEQYF.

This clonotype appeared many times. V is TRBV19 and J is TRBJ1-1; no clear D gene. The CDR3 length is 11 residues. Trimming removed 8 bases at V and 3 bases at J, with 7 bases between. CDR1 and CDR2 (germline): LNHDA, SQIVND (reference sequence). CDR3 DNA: TGTGCCAGTCGAAGGGACACTGAAGCTTTCTTT. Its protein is CASRRDTEAFF.

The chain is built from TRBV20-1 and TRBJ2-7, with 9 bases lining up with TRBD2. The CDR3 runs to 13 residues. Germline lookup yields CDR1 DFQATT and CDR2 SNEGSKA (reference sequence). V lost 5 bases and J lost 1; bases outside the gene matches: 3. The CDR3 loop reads CSAVAGASYEQYF. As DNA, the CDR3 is TGCAGTGCTGTAGCGGGGGCGTCCTACGAGCAGTACTTC.